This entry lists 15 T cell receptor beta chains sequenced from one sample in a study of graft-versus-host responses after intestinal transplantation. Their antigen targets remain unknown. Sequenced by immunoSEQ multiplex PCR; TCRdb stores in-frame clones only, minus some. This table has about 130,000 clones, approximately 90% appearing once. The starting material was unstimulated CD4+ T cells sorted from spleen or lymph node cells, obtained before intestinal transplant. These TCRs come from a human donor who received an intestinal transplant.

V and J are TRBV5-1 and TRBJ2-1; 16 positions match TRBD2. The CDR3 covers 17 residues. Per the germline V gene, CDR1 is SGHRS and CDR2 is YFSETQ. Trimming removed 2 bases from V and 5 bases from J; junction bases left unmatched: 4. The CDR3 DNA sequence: TGCGCCAGCAGCTTAGGGACTAGCGGGGGGGTCGACAATGAGCAGTTCTTC. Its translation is CASSLGTSGGVDNEQFF. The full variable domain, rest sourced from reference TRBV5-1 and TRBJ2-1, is KAGVTQTPRYLIKTRGQQVTLSCSPISGHRSVSWYQQTPGQGLQFLFEYFSETQRNKGNFPGRFSGRQFSNSRSEMNVSTLELGDSALYLCASSLGTSGGVDNEQFFGPGTRLTVL.

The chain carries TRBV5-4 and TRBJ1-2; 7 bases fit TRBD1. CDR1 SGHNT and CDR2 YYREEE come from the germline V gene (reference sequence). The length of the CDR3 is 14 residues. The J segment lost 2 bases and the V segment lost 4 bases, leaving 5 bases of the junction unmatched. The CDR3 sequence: CASSLGQENYGYTF. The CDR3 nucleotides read TGTGCCAGCAGCCTAGGACAGGAGAACTATGGCTACACCTTC.

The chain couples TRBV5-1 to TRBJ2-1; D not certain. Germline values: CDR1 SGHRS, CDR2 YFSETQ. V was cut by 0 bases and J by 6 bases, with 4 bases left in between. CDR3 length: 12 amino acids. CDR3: CASSLDVNEQFF. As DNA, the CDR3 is TGCGCCAGCAGCTTGGATGTCAATGAGCAGTTCTTC.

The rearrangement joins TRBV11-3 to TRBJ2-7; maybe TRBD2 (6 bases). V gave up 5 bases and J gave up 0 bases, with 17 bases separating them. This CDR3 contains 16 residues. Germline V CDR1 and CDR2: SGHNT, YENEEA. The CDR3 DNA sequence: TGTGCCAGCAGCCAGCCTAGCGCGTTTAGCTCCTACGAGCAGTACTTC. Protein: CASSQPSAFSSYEQYF.

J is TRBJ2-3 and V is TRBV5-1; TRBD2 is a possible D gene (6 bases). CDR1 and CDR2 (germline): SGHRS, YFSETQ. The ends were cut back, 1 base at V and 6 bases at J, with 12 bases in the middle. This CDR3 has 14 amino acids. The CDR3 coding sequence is TGCGCCAGCAGCTTGAGACTAGAACTGGATACGCAGTATTTT. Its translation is CASSLRLELDTQYF.

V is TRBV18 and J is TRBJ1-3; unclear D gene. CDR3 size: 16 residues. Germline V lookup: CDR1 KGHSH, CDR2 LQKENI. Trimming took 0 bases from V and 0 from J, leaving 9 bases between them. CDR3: CASSPPLQTSGNTIYF. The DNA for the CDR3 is TGTGCCAGCTCACCACCGCTACAGACCTCTGGAAACACCATATATTTT.

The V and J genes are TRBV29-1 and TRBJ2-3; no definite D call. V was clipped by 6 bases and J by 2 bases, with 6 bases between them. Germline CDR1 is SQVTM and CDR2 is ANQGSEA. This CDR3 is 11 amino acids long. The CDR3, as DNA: TGCAGCGTCTTCCTCACAGATACGCAGTATTTT. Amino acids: CSVFLTDTQYF.

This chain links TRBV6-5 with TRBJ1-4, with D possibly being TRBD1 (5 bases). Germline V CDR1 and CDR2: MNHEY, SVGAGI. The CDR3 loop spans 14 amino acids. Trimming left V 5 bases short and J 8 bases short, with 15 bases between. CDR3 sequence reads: CASSERGRGEKLFF. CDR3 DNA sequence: TGTGCCAGCAGTGAACGCGGGAGGGGCGAAAAACTGTTTTTT.

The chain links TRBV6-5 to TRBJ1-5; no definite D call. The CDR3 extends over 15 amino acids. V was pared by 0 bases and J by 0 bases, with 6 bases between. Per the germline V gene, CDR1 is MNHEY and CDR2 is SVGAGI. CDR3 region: CASSYSANSNQPQHF. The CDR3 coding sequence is TGTGCCAGCAGTTACTCGGCGAATAGCAATCAGCCCCAGCATTTT.

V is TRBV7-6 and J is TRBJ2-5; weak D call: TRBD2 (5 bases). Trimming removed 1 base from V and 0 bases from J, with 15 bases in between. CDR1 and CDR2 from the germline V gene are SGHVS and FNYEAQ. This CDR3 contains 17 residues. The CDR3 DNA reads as TGTGCCAGCAGCTTAGAATCTCGGGGTAACTACCAAGAGACCCAGTACTTC. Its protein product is CASSLESRGNYQETQYF.

This CDR3 reads CASSIVGVLGTGLNIQYF. CDR3 nucleotide sequence: TGTGCCAGTAGTATAGTAGGGGTTTTGGGGACAGGGCTGAACATTCAGTACTTC. The chain uses TRBV19 and TRBJ2-4; 9 nucleotides agree with TRBD1. The CDR3 contains 18 residues. J lost 7 bases, V lost 1 base, and 14 bases had no gene match. Per the germline V gene, CDR1 is LNHDA and CDR2 is SQIVND (reference sequence).

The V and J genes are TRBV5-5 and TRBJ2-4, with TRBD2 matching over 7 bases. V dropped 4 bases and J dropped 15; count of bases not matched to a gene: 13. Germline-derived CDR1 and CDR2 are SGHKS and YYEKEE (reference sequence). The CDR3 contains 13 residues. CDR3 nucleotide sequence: TGTGCCAGCAGCCTAGTTGGGGGGGTAAAACGGTACTTC. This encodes CASSLVGGVKRYF.

This chain's CDR3 is CASSLRDNQPQHF. The DNA of the CDR3 is TGTGCCAGCAGCTTGCGGGACAATCAGCCCCAGCATTTT. The chain combines TRBV5-6 with TRBJ1-5; D gene ambiguous. Trimming pared 1 base from V and 3 bases from J, leaving 5 bases between. CDR3 size: 13 residues. Germline values: CDR1 SGHDT, CDR2 YYEEEE. Together with reference TRBV5-6 and TRBJ1-5, the CDR3 gives the full variable domain: DAGVTQSPTHLIKTRGQQVTLRCSPKSGHDTVSWYQQALGQGPQFIFQYYEEEERQRGNFPDRFSGHQFPNYSSELNVNALLLGDSALYLCASSLRDNQPQHFGDGTRLSIL.

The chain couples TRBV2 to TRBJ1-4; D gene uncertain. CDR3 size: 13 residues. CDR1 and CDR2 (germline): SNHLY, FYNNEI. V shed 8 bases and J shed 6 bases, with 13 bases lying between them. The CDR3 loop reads CASAPERDEKLFF. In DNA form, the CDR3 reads TGTGCCAGCGCGCCAGAAAGGGATGAAAAACTGTTTTTT.

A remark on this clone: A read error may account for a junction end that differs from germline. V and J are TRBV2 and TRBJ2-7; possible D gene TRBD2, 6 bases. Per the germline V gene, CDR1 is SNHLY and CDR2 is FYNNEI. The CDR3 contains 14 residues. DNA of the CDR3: TGTGCCAGTAGTGGGGGGAAAAGAACTGACGAGCAGTACTTC. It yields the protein CASSGGKRTDEQYF.